The clone carrying this TCR beta chain has a single count. Clones were sequenced by immunoSEQ multiplex PCR, and TCRdb holds only the in-frame ones, with some missing. Of about 21,000 clones in the sample, about 90% are singletons; the top ten hold roughly 11%. This sample was taken from a study of blood T cell repertoires in COVID-19. For the study at large: The analysed material was cDNA or gDNA that came from T cells, B-cell-depleted T cells, or PBMCs.

V was pared by 3 bases and J by 5 bases, with 13 bases between. CDR3 length equals 14 residues. Germline CDR1 SEHNR, CDR2 FQNEAQ (reference sequence). Sequencing used peripheral blood. This rearrangement joins TRBV7-9 to TRBJ1-1; D not resolved. This receptor was identified in a human donor in a cohort sampled during active COVID-19. In DNA, the CDR3 is TGTGCCAGCAGCTTTCAGGCACCCCGGACTGAAGCTTTCTTT. This sequence encodes CASSFQAPRTEAFF.